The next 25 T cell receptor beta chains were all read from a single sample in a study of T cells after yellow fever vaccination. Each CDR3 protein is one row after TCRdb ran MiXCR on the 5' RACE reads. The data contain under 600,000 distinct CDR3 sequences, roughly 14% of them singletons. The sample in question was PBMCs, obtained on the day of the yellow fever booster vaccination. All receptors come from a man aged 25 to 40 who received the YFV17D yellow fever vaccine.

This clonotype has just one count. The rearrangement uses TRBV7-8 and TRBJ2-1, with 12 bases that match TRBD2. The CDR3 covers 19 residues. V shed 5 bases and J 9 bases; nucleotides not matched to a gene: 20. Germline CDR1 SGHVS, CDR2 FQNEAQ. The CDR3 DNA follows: TGTGCCAGCAGCCCCTACCACCGACTAGCGGGAGTGAGAGCGAGTGAGCAGTTCTTC. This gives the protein CASSPYHRLAGVRASEQFF. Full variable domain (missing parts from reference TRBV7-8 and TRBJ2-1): GAGVSQSPRYKVAKRGQDVALRCDPISGHVSLFWYQQALGQGPEFLTYFQNEAQLDKSGLPSDRFFAERPEGSVSTLKIQRTQQEDSAVYLCASSPYHRLAGVRASEQFFGPGTRLTVL.

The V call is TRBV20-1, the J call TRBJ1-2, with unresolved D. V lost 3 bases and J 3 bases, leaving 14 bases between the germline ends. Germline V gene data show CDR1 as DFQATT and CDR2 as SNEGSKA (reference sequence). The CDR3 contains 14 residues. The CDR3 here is CSASLGLQDYGYTF. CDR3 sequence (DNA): TGCAGTGCTAGCCTAGGGTTACAAGACTATGGCTACACCTTC.

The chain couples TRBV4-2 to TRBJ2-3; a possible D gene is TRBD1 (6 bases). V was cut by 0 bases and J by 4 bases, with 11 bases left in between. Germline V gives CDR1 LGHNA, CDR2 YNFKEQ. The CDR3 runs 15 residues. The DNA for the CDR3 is TGTGCCAGCAGCCAAGAACTCAGGGGCCCAGATACGCAGTATTTT. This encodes CASSQELRGPDTQYF.

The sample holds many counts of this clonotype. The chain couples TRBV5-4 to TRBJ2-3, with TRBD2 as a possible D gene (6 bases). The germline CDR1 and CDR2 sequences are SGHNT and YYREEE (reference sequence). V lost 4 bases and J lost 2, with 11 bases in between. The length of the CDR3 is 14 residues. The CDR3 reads CASSTGTSTDTQYF. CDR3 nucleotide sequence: TGTGCCAGCAGCACGGGGACTTCCACAGATACGCAGTATTTT.

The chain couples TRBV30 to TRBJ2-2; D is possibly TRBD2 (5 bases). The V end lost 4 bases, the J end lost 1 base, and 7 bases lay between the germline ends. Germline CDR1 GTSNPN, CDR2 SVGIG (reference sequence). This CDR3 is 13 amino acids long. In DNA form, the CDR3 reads TGTGCCTGGACCAGCGGGAACACCGGGGAGCTGTTTTTT. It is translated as CAWTSGNTGELFF.

The CDR3 region has the DNA TGTGCCAGCAGCATCCCCGGACTAAGCATTCAGTACTTC. As protein: CASSIPGLSIQYF. This chain links TRBV6-2 or TRBV6-3 with TRBJ2-4, with D tentatively TRBD2 (6 bases). This CDR3 contains 13 residues. Looked up from germline, CDR1 is MNHEY and CDR2 is SVGEGT. The ends were cut back, 6 bases at V and 9 bases at J, with 15 bases in the middle.

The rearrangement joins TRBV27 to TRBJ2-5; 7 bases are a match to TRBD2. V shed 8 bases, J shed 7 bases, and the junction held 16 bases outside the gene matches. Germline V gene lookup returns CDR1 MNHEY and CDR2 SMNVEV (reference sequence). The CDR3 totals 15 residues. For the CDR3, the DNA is TGTGCCAGCGGAACTAGCGACCTAAGCGAGTTGACCCAGTACTTC. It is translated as CASGTSDLSELTQYF.

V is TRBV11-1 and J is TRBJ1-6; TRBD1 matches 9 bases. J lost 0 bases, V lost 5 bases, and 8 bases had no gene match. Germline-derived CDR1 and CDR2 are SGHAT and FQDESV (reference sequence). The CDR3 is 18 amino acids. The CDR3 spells CASSRSGQGSSYNSPLHF. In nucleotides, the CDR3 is TGTGCCAGCAGCCGTTCGGGACAGGGAAGCTCCTATAATTCACCCCTCCACTTT.

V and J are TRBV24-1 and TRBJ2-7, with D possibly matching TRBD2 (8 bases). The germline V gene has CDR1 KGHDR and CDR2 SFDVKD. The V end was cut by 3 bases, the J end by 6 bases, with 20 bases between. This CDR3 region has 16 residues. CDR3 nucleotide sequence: TGTGCCACCAGTGATCCCCGGGACAGCGGGGGTCTCGAGCAGTACTTC. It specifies CATSDPRDSGGLEQYF.

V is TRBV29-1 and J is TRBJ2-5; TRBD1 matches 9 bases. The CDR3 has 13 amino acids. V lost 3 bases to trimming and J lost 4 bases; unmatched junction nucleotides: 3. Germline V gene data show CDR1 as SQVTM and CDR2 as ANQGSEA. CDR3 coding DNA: TGCAGCGTTGAGACAGGGGGAGGAGAGACCCAGTACTTC. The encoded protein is CSVETGGGETQYF.

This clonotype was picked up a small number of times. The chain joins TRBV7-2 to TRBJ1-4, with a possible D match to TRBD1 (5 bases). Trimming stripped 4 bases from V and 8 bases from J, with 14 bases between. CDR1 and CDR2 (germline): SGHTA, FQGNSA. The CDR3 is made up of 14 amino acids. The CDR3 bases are TGTGCCAGCAGCTGGACTTCGGGGGGAGAAAAACTGTTTTTT. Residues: CASSWTSGGEKLFF.

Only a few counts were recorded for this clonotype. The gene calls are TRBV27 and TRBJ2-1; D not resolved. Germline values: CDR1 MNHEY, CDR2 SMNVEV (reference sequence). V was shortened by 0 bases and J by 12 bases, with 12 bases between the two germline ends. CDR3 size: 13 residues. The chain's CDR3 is CASSLSGYSVQFF. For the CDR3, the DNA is TGTGCCAGCAGTTTATCGGGTTACTCTGTGCAGTTCTTC.

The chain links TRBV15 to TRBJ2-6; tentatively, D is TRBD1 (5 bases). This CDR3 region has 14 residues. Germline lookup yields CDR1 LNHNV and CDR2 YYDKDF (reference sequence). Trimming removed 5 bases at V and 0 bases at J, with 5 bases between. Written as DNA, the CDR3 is TGTGCCACCAGCGGACACTCTGGGGCCAACGTCCTGACTTTC. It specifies CATSGHSGANVLTF.

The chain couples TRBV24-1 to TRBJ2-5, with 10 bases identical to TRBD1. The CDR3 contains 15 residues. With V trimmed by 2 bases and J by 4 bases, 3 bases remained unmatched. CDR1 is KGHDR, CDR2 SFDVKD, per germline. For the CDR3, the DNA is TGTGCCACCAGTGATTCGACAGGGGGCGTAGAGACCCAGTACTTC. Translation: CATSDSTGGVETQYF.

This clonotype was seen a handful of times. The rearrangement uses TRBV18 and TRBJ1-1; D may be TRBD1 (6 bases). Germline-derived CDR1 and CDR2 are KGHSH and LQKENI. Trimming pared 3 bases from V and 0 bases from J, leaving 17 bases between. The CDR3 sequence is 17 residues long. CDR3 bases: TGTGCCAGCTCACCGTTCTCAGGGGACTTAATGAACACTGAAGCTTTCTTT. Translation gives CASSPFSGDLMNTEAFF.

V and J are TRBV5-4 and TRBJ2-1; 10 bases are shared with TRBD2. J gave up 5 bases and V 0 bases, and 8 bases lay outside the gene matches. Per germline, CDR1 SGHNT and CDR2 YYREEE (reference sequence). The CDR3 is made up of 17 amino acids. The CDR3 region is CASSLGTSGKAHNEQFF. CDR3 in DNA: TGTGCCAGCAGCTTGGGTACTAGCGGGAAAGCCCACAATGAGCAGTTCTTC. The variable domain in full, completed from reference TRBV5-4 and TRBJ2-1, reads ETGVTQSPTHLIKTRGQQVTLRCSSQSGHNTVSWYQQALGQGPQFIFQYYREEENGRGNFPPRFSGLQFPNYSSELNVNALELDDSALYLCASSLGTSGKAHNEQFFGPGTRLTVL.

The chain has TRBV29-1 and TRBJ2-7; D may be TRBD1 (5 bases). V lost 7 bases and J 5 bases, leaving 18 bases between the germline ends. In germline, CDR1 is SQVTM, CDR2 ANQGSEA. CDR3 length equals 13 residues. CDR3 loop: CSAIQGPTDEQYF. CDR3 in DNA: TGCAGCGCCATTCAGGGTCCCACGGACGAGCAGTACTTC.

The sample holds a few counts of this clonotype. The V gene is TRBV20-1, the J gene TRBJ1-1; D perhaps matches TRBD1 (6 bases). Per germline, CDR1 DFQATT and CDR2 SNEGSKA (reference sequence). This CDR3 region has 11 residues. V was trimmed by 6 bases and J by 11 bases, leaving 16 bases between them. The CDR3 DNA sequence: TGCAGTGCGGGAGGACGGGGGCTGGCTTTCTTT. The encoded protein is CSAGGRGLAFF.

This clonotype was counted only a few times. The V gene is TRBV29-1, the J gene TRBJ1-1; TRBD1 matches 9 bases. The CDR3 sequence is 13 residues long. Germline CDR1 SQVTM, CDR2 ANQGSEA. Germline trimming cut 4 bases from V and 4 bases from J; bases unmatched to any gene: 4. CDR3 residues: CSVVRQGGTEAFF. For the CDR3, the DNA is TGCAGCGTTGTAAGACAGGGGGGCACTGAAGCTTTCTTT.

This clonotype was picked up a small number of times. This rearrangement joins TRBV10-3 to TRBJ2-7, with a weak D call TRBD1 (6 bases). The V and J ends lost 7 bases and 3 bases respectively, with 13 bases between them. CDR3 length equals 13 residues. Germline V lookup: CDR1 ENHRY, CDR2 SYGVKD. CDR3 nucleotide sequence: TGTGCCATCATGTATGAGACAGGCTACGAGCAGTACTTC. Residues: CAIMYETGYEQYF.

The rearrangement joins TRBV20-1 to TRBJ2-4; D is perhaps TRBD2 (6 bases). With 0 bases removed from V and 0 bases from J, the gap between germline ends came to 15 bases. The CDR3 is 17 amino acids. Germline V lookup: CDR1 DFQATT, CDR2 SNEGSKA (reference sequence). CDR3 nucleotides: TGCAGTGCTAGAGATGAGCAGCGGGTCTTAGCCAAAAACATTCAGTACTTC. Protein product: CSARDEQRVLAKNIQYF.

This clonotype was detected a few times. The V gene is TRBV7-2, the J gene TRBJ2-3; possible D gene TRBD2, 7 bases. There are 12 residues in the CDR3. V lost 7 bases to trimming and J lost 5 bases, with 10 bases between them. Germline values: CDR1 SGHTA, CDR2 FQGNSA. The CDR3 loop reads CASTGEGDTQYF. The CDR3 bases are TGTGCCAGCACAGGGGAGGGAGATACGCAGTATTTT.

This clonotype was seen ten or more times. The CDR3 DNA sequence: TGCGCCAGCAGCTTGACAGGGGACTACGAGCAGTACTTC. It codes for CASSLTGDYEQYF. The chain links TRBV5-1 to TRBJ2-7; the match to TRBD1 covers 7 bases. Germline lookup yields CDR1 SGHRS and CDR2 YFSETQ. V lost 1 base and J lost 3; bases outside the gene matches: 1. This CDR3 is 13 amino acids long. Supplemented by reference TRBV5-1 and TRBJ2-7, the full variable domain reads KAGVTQTPRYLIKTRGQQVTLSCSPISGHRSVSWYQQTPGQGLQFLFEYFSETQRNKGNFPGRFSGRQFSNSRSEMNVSTLELGDSALYLCASSLTGDYEQYFGPGTRLTVT.

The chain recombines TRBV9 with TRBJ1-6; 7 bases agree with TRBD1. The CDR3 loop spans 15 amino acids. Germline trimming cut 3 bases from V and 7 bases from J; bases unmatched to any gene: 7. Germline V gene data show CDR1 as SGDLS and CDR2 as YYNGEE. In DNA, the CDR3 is TGTGCCAGCAGCGGACAGGGTAATCAGAATTCACCCCTCCACTTT. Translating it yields CASSGQGNQNSPLHF.

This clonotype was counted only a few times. This chain's CDR3 is CASSPSRDTLRPQHF. In nucleotides, the CDR3 is TGTGCCAGCAGCCCGTCCCGGGACACCCTCCGGCCCCAGCATTTT. The gene calls are TRBV3-1 and TRBJ1-5; a possible D gene is TRBD1 (6 bases). Looked up from germline, CDR1 is LGHDT and CDR2 is YNNKEL (reference sequence). The CDR3 has 15 amino acids. Trimming stripped 4 bases from V and 9 bases from J, with 19 bases between.